A single sample is the source of the 16 T cell receptor beta chains below, sequenced in a study of T cell clonality in common variable immunodeficiency. TCRdb's table, derived via immunoSEQ multiplex PCR, lists solely in-frame clones and lacks some. This repertoire lists 50,000 to 60,000 clones without singletons; 2% to 2.5% sits in the top ten. The material sequenced was peripheral blood mononuclear cells. The source is a person aged 18 to 75 in good health.

Notes on this clone: The read gets to within 3 residues of the CDR3 end, and the germline J gene fills in the rest. V is TRBV5-6 and J is TRBJ1-6; a possible D gene is TRBD1 (6 bases). This CDR3 is built from 15 residues. V lost 3 bases and J lost 7, with 14 bases in between. Germline V CDR1 and CDR2: SGHDT, YYEEEE. The CDR3 here is CASSSGGGHNSPLHF. The CDR3 DNA, read in part, is TGTGCCAGCAGCTCGGGCGGGGGACACAATTCACCC.

This clone was seen repeatedly, ten times or more. The sequence runs out 3 residues before the end of the CDR3; the remainder is reconstructed from the germline J gene. The genes are TRBV5-1 and TRBJ2-3; D perhaps matches TRBD1 (6 bases). V gave up 4 bases and J gave up 3 bases, with 24 bases separating them. Germline assignment: CDR1 SGHRS and CDR2 YFSETQ. This CDR3 is built from 18 residues. The CDR3 region is CASSGTWTDSSQTDTQYF. The CDR3 DNA, read in part, is TGCGCCAGCAGCGGCACTTGGACAGACTCGTCTCAAACAGATACG.

This clone was seen at least ten times. The CDR3 end is not reached by the read, which stops 3 residues before it; the germline J gene fills it in. The J gene is TRBJ1-5, the V gene TRBV18; D is uncertain. V was cut by 2 bases and J by 5 bases, with 7 bases left in between. CDR1 and CDR2 (germline): KGHSH, LQKENI. The CDR3 has 13 amino acids. The DNA read from the CDR3 is TGTGCCAGCTCACCAACTATTGATCAGCCC. Protein product: CASSPTIDQP. The full CDR3 is CASSPTIDQPQHF.

The sample holds many counts of this clone. CDR3 DNA, as far as it was read: TGTGCTAGTGCCCGCTCTGGGGCCAACGTA. It translates to CASARSGANV. The CDR3 as a whole reads CASARSGANVLFF. The chain carries TRBV12-5 and TRBJ1-4; D perhaps matches TRBD1 (5 bases). The read comes to an end 3 residues before the CDR3 does, leaving the germline J gene to fill in the end. The CDR3 totals 13 residues. The germline gives CDR1 LGHNT, CDR2 FRNRAP.

This clone was detected ten times or more. Sequencing ends 3 residues short of the CDR3 end; the germline J gene provides the rest. This chain links TRBV7-6 with TRBJ2-2, with D perhaps TRBD1 (5 bases). Trimming took 6 bases from V and 7 from J, leaving 12 bases between them. The CDR3 extends over 13 amino acids. CDR1 and CDR2 (germline): SGHVS, FNYEAQ. The CDR3 bases that were read are TGTGCCAGCAGTCAAGGGGAAGGCGGGGAG. It is translated as CASSQGEGGE. The whole CDR3 protein reads CASSQGEGGELFF. Based on the CDR3 plus reference TRBV7-6 and TRBJ2-2, the full variable domain is GAGVSQSPRYKVTKRGQDVALRCDPISGHVSLYWYRQALGQGPEFLTYFNYEAQQDKSGLPNDRFSAERPEGSISTLTIQRTEQRDSAMYRCASSQGEGGELFFGEGSRLTVL.

This clone was recorded at least ten times. With the read ending 3 residues before the CDR3 end, the germline J gene is used to fill in that end. The gene calls are TRBV2 and TRBJ1-1, with D uncertain. This CDR3 contains 13 residues. CDR1 and CDR2 (germline): SNHLY, FYNNEI. V lost 4 bases, J lost 7 bases, and 13 bases lay in between. CDR3 bases read: TGTGCCAGCAGTGCGCGGCCTCTGAGTGAA. It yields the protein CASSARPLSE. The full CDR3 protein reads CASSARPLSEAFF.

This clone was counted ten times or more. The CDR3 is cut off 3 residues early in the read; its end comes from the germline J gene. This chain uses TRBV7-2 with TRBJ1-1; D remains unclear. The V gene lost 1 base and the J gene lost 1 base, with 4 bases spanning the gap. CDR1 and CDR2 from the germline V gene are SGHTA and FQGNSA. There are 13 residues in the CDR3. CDR3 bases read: TGTGCCAGCAGCTTAGAGCGGAACACTGAA. Translated: CASSLERNTE. The CDR3 in full is CASSLERNTEAFF.

The table lists this clone with a few counts. The read halts 3 residues ahead of the CDR3 end, with the missing end drawn from the germline J gene. The chain joins TRBV19 to TRBJ2-2, with TRBD1 matching 7 bases. CDR3 length: 16 amino acids. Per the germline V gene, CDR1 is LNHDA and CDR2 is SQIVND (reference sequence). The J segment lost 4 bases and the V segment lost 9 bases, leaving 14 bases of the junction unmatched. CDR3 sequence reads: CARSYRDSRSTGELFF. The part of the CDR3 DNA that was read is TGTGCCAGAAGTTACCGGGACAGCCGCTCCACCGGGGAG.

As concerns this clone: The read ends 3 residues before the CDR3 terminus; that terminus is restored from the germline J gene. The chain joins TRBV19 to TRBJ1-1; 8 positions match TRBD1. There are 14 residues in the CDR3. Germline CDR1 and CDR2: LNHDA and SQIVND (reference sequence). Losses at the gene ends were 4 bases for V and 6 bases for J; bases not matched to a gene: 7. The CDR3 loop is CASSNTGGRSEAFF. The CDR3 bases that were read are TGTGCCAGTAGTAACACAGGGGGAAGATCTGAA.

This clone occurred many times. From the germline J gene comes the end of the CDR3, since the read stops 3 residues before it. This chain links TRBV5-1 with TRBJ2-7; the D gene is possibly TRBD1 (6 bases). V shed 5 bases and J shed 4 bases, with 13 bases lying between them. Germline V gene sequence: CDR1 SGHRS, CDR2 YFSETQ. This CDR3 region has 13 residues. CDR3 residues: CASRLPGDYEQYF. The CDR3 DNA, read in part, is TGCGCCAGCAGGTTACCAGGGGATTACGAG.

In its sample, this clone was seen many times. The read gets to within 3 residues of the CDR3 end, and the germline J gene fills in the rest. The chain joins TRBV30 to TRBJ2-1; 9 nucleotides agree with TRBD1. V lost 2 bases and J lost 4; bases outside the gene matches: 6. CDR1 is GTSNPN and CDR2 is SVGIG in the germline V gene (reference sequence). The CDR3 spans 15 residues. Partial CDR3 DNA: TGTGCCTGGAGTATCTGGGGACAGGGATACAATGAG. Residues: CAWSIWGQGYNE. The CDR3 in its entirety is CAWSIWGQGYNEQFF.

The table lists this clone with many counts. The read terminates 3 residues before the CDR3 end, so the remaining end is supplied by the germline J gene. The rearrangement links TRBV5-1 to TRBJ1-4; a possible D gene is TRBD1 (6 bases). The CDR3 has 14 residues. Trimming stripped 3 bases from V and 1 base from J, with 7 bases between. Germline assignment: CDR1 SGHRS and CDR2 YFSETQ. CDR3 in amino acids: CASSWTVTNEKLFF. The sequenced part of the CDR3 DNA is TGCGCCAGCAGCTGGACAGTAACTAATGAAAAA.

To note about this clone: The read stops 3 residues short of the end of the CDR3; the missing end is completed from the germline J gene. The chain recombines TRBV20-1 with TRBJ1-1; 7 nucleotides match TRBD1. The junction had 15 bases not matched to a gene; V was cut back by 4 bases and J by 7 bases. The germline V gene has CDR1 DFQATT and CDR2 SNEGSKA (reference sequence). The CDR3 runs 15 residues. CDR3 region: CSATTPDRVNREAFF. The CDR3 bases that were read are TGCAGTGCTACGACGCCCGACAGGGTAAATCGTGAA.

Many counts were recorded for this clone. Being one base from a much bigger clone, this may be a read error. The read ends 3 residues before the CDR3 terminus; that terminus is restored from the germline J gene. This CDR3 is also generated by other DNA sequences in the sample. The V call is TRBV30, the J call TRBJ2-2; D unclear. Trimming shortened V by 5 bases and J by 3 bases, and 16 bases separated the two germline ends. The CDR3 extends over 15 amino acids. Germline assignment: CDR1 GTSNPN and CDR2 SVGIG (reference sequence). Here the CDR3 reads CAWRHNRGDTGELFF. The sequenced CDR3 bases are TGTGCCTGGCGACATAACAGAGGCGACACCGGGGAG.

At least ten counts were recorded for this clone. The read stops 3 residues short of the end of the CDR3; the missing end is completed from the germline J gene. This sequence joins TRBV2 and TRBJ1-6; D is unclear. Germline CDR1 SNHLY, CDR2 FYNNEI. The V and J ends lost 3 bases and 8 bases respectively, with 5 bases between them. CDR3 length: 12 amino acids. CDR3 DNA, as far as it was read: TGTGCCAGCAGTGACGTATATTCACCC. Its translation is CASSDVYSP. The full CDR3 protein reads CASSDVYSPLHF.

This clone was counted only a few times. The CDR3 end is not reached by the read, which stops 3 residues before it; the germline J gene fills it in. The V gene is TRBV19, the J gene TRBJ1-5; 8 bases line up with TRBD1. The ends lost 6 bases at V and 3 bases at J; junction bases unmatched: 13. There are 17 residues in the CDR3. The germline V gene has CDR1 LNHDA and CDR2 SQIVND (reference sequence). The sequenced CDR3 bases are TGTGCCAGTAGGAACCTCGACAGGGGTGGCCTCAATCAGCCC. The encoded protein is CASRNLDRGGLNQP. The entire CDR3 sequence reads CASRNLDRGGLNQPQHF.